This T cell receptor (beta chain) was observed in a study of blood T cell repertoires in COVID-19. As for the study in general: Researchers got acute and convalescent COVID-19 samples from the United States, Italy and Spain. PBMCs, B-cell-depleted T cells, or T cells provided the cDNA or gDNA that made up the material.

With V trimmed by 6 bases and J by 0 bases, 8 bases remained unmatched. CDR3 length: 17 residues. The germline CDR1 and CDR2 sequences are LNHNV and YYDKDF (reference sequence). Only in-frame clones appear in the TCRdb table, and some are missing; sequencing was by immunoSEQ multiplex PCR. The profile shows roughly 150,000 clones, around four fifths of them singletons. The receptor was isolated from a woman in her seventies who had recovered from COVID-19. Input material: peripheral blood. V usage is TRBV15 and J usage is TRBJ2-2; the match to TRBD2 covers 9 bases. The CDR3 DNA reads TGTGCCACCAGGGTTAGCGGGAGACCCCCGAACACCGGGGAGCTGTTTTTT. Translating gives CATRVSGRPPNTGELFF. The variable domain in full, completed from reference TRBV15 and TRBJ2-2, reads DAMVIQNPRYQVTQFGKPVTLSCSQTLNHNVMYWYQQKSSQAPKLLFHYYDKDFNNEADTPDNFQSRRPNTSFCFLDIRSPGLGDTAMYLCATRVSGRPPNTGELFFGEGSRLTVL.